A single sample is the source of the 20 T cell receptor beta chains below, sequenced in a study of T-cell memory formation after mild COVID-19. From the 5' RACE reads, TCRdb called clonotypes with MiXCR, one entry per CDR3 protein. The sample carries roughly 560,000 distinct CDR3 sequences, roughly 22% recorded once. The sequencing input was PBMCs or a T cell subset sorted from them (not recorded which). Every receptor here comes from an adult woman who had mild COVID-19 (a few samples of this study predate the infection). Cell type and time point are not known.

The genes are TRBV25-1 and TRBJ2-2, with TRBD2 matching over 10 bases. Looked up from germline, CDR1 is MGHDK and CDR2 is SYGVNS. The length of the CDR3 is 16 residues. The V gene end was trimmed by 2 bases and the J gene end by 3 bases; junction bases not matched to a gene: 3. The CDR3 nucleotides read TGTGCCAGCAGTGAAATGGGACTAGCGTACACCGGGGAGCTGTTTTTT. It yields the protein CASSEMGLAYTGELFF. The full variable domain, completed using reference TRBV25-1 and TRBJ2-2, is EADIYQTPRYLVIGTGKKITLECSQTMGHDKMYWYQQDPGMELHLIHYSYGVNSTEKGDLSSESTVSRIRTEHFPLTLESARPSHTSQYLCASSEMGLAYTGELFFGEGSRLTVL.

The J gene is TRBJ2-7, the V gene TRBV20-1, with D perhaps TRBD1 (5 bases). With 3 bases removed from V and 1 base from J, the gap between germline ends came to 13 bases. CDR1 and CDR2 from the germline V gene are DFQATT and SNEGSKA (reference sequence). CDR3 length: 14 residues. The CDR3 sequence is CSASPRVQSYEQYF. The CDR3 coding sequence is TGCAGTGCTAGTCCCAGGGTCCAATCCTACGAGCAGTACTTC.

The chain has TRBV9 and TRBJ2-7; TRBD2 matches at 7 bases. Trimming removed 2 bases from V and 6 bases from J; junction bases left unmatched: 5. The CDR3 spans 13 residues. Looked up from germline, CDR1 is SGDLS and CDR2 is YYNGEE. This CDR3 reads CASSVASGGEQYF. CDR3 DNA: TGTGCCAGCAGCGTGGCTAGCGGCGGCGAGCAGTACTTC.

This clonotype has only a few counts. One end of the junction does not line up with germline, which may come from a read error. The chain carries TRBV6-5 and TRBJ1-1, with 9 bases fitting TRBD1. CDR1 MNHEY and CDR2 SVGAGI come from the germline V gene. CDR3 length equals 13 residues. CDR3 amino acids: CASSPPVGTGRSF. The DNA for the CDR3 is TGTGCCAGCAGTCCCCCCGTAGGGACAGGGCGTTCTTTT.

The chain has TRBV12-3 or TRBV12-4 and TRBJ1-2, with TRBD1 identical over 7 bases. The ends lost 5 bases at V and 0 bases at J; junction bases unmatched: 3. This CDR3 spans 14 amino acids. The CDR3 nucleotides are TGTGCCAGCAGTAGACAGGGACCTAACTATGGCTACACCTTC. This gives the protein CASSRQGPNYGYTF.

This chain links TRBV7-9 with TRBJ2-1; 7 bases line up with TRBD2. With V trimmed by 5 bases and J by 0 bases, 7 bases remained unmatched. Germline CDR1 is SEHNR and CDR2 is FQNEAQ (reference sequence). The CDR3 loop spans 16 amino acids. The CDR3, as DNA: TGTGCCAGCAGCCGTAGCGGGCAGAGCTCCTACAATGAGCAGTTCTTC. It is translated as CASSRSGQSSYNEQFF.

This clonotype appeared a few times. The chain employs TRBV7-2 and TRBJ2-1, with D hard to call. Germline CDR1 SGHTA, CDR2 FQGNSA. Trimming took off 7 bases at V and 4 bases at J, with 17 bases between the two ends. This CDR3 contains 15 residues. The CDR3 here is CASTKTELPYNEQFF. DNA for the CDR3: TGTGCCAGCACCAAGACGGAGCTCCCATACAATGAGCAGTTCTTC.

There are a few counts of this clonotype. The J gene is TRBJ2-3, the V gene TRBV5-4; D is uncertain. Trimming pared 1 base from V and 2 bases from J, leaving 14 bases between. Germline V CDR1 and CDR2: SGHNT, YYREEE (reference sequence). The CDR3 covers 16 residues. The chain's CDR3 is CASSLWGTGYTDTQYF. The CDR3 nucleotides read TGTGCCAGCAGCTTGTGGGGTACCGGGTACACAGATACGCAGTATTTT.

The V and J genes are TRBV6-5 and TRBJ1-1, with a possible D match to TRBD1 (6 bases). The germline CDR1 and CDR2 sequences are MNHEY and SVGAGI. The CDR3 length is 15 residues. Trimming took off 6 bases at V and 2 bases at J, with 16 bases between the two ends. CDR3 sequence: CASRPLSTGNTEAFF. CDR3 in DNA: TGTGCCAGCAGACCCCTGTCGACAGGAAACACTGAAGCTTTCTTT.

The gene calls are TRBV20-1 and TRBJ2-1, with 8 bases lining up with TRBD2. The CDR3 contains 16 residues. With 2 bases clipped from V and 10 bases from J, the junction kept 16 bases outside the gene matches. In germline, CDR1 is DFQATT, CDR2 SNEGSKA (reference sequence). Here the CDR3 DNA reads TGCAGTGCTAGATTGACTCCGGGACTAGGTGGGGGCGAGCAGTTCTTC. Encoded protein: CSARLTPGLGGGEQFF.

This sequence joins TRBV20-1 and TRBJ1-2; D gene ambiguous. Germline loops: CDR1 DFQATT, CDR2 SNEGSKA (reference sequence). V was pared by 0 bases and J by 4 bases, with 9 bases between. The CDR3 runs to 13 residues. The CDR3: CSARDIGLYGYTF. The CDR3 nucleotides read TGCAGTGCTAGAGATATCGGACTCTATGGCTACACCTTC.

In this sample, this clonotype turned up a few times. The junction departs from germline at one end; a sequencing error may be responsible. This rearrangement joins TRBV2 to TRBJ2-7; tentative D call: TRBD1 (5 bases). Germline lookup yields CDR1 SNHLY and CDR2 FYNNEI. The CDR3 is 12 amino acids. In nucleotides, the CDR3 is TGTGCCAGCAGTCGTTCAGGGATAGGTCCTTTATTC. It translates to CASSRSGIGPLF.

The rearrangement uses TRBV7-3 and TRBJ2-3, with D maybe TRBD1 (6 bases). Trimming took off 1 base at V and 0 bases at J, with 8 bases between the two ends. CDR1 is SGHTA, CDR2 FQGTGA, per germline. The CDR3 runs 15 residues. CDR3 DNA sequence: TGTGCCAGCAGCTTAAGGGGGCAGAGCACAGATACGCAGTATTTT. Translating it yields CASSLRGQSTDTQYF.

Only a few counts were recorded for this clonotype. The chain has TRBV4-2 and TRBJ2-1; TRBD1 or TRBD2 may be the D gene (5 bases each). This CDR3 has 15 amino acids. CDR1 is LGHNA and CDR2 is YNFKEQ in the germline V gene. Trimming removed 0 bases from V and 6 bases from J, with 12 bases in between. The CDR3 sequence is CASSQDMGEGNEQFF. The CDR3 DNA follows: TGTGCCAGCAGCCAAGATATGGGGGAAGGCAATGAGCAGTTCTTC.

This clonotype has only a few counts. The J gene is TRBJ2-5, the V gene TRBV3-1, with D perhaps TRBD1 (6 bases). The length of the CDR3 is 16 residues. The V gene lost 0 bases and the J gene lost 4 bases, with 15 bases spanning the gap. Germline V gives CDR1 LGHDT, CDR2 YNNKEL (reference sequence). The DNA for the CDR3 is TGTGCCAGCAGCCAAGATCTCAGGAGAGGGGGAGAGACCCAGTACTTC. It yields the protein CASSQDLRRGGETQYF.

This clonotype was observed at least ten times. The J gene is TRBJ1-3, the V gene TRBV20-1; weak D call: TRBD1 (5 bases). The germline V gene encodes CDR1 DFQATT and CDR2 SNEGSKA (reference sequence). The CDR3 length is 14 residues. The ends were cut back, 5 bases at V and 2 bases at J, with 13 bases in the middle. CDR3 bases: TGCAGTGCTTCCTCAGGGTTAGCTGGAAACACCATATATTTT. It encodes CSASSGLAGNTIYF.

The gene calls are TRBV6-1 and TRBJ1-1; D remains ambiguous. Trimming pared 8 bases from V and 1 base from J, leaving 14 bases between. The CDR3 totals 14 residues. The germline gives CDR1 MNHNS, CDR2 SASEGT. The CDR3 reads CASHPRGSNTEAFF. The DNA of the CDR3 is TGTGCCAGCCACCCTAGAGGATCGAACACTGAAGCTTTCTTT.

The chain has TRBV28 and TRBJ2-7; TRBD1 agrees at 7 bases. CDR1 and CDR2 (germline): MDHEN, SYDVKM. Germline trimming cut 8 bases from V and 6 bases from J; bases unmatched to any gene: 7. This CDR3 is built from 12 residues. DNA of the CDR3: TGTGCCAGCCTGGACAGGTACTCCGAGCAGTACTTC. Residues: CASLDRYSEQYF.

This clonotype was seen a handful of times. J is TRBJ2-1 and V is TRBV7-9; 7 nucleotides match TRBD2. The CDR3 totals 14 residues. From germline, CDR1 is SEHNR and CDR2 FQNEAQ (reference sequence). V dropped 2 bases and J dropped 7; count of bases not matched to a gene: 5. The CDR3: CASSLSAAGNEQFF. CDR3 bases: TGTGCCAGCAGCTTATCGGCAGCGGGGAATGAGCAGTTCTTC. The full variable domain, rest sourced from reference TRBV7-9 and TRBJ2-1, is DTGVSQNPRHKITKRGQNVTFRCDPISEHNRLYWYRQTLGQGPEFLTYFQNEAQLEKSRLLSDRFSAERPKGSFSTLEIQRTEQGDSAMYLCASSLSAAGNEQFFGPGTRLTVL.

The rearrangement joins TRBV12-3 or TRBV12-4 to TRBJ1-2; a weak D match, TRBD1 (6 bases). There are 13 residues in the CDR3. V was trimmed by 3 bases and J by 8 bases, leaving 13 bases between them. The CDR3 region is CASSFNRAMGYTF. The CDR3 coding sequence is TGTGCCAGCAGTTTTAACAGGGCTATGGGCTACACCTTC.